This T cell receptor beta chain was captured by sequencing in a study of early T cells in non-severe SARS-CoV-2 infection. Study as a whole: Unsorted whole blood bulk RNA was sequenced, with unpaired chains.

Study-level findings and limits: Matching against VDJdb likely underestimated virus-specific expansions, favoring anti-spike CD8.

Points on this clonotype: Its target is unknown.

Each single cDNA molecule received a unique molecular identifier. TCRdb reprocessed the 5' RACE reads with MiXCR, giving one entry per CDR3 protein. In the table there are about 120,000 distinct CDR3 sequences, around 12% of which are singletons. Sequenced material: whole blood, taken at baseline. The sequence was collected from an adult who was a healthcare worker with PCR-confirmed SARS-CoV-2 infection or an uninfected control (not recorded which).

The CDR3 is CATSVLGVDEQFF. CDR3 DNA sequence: TGTGCCACCAGCGTTTTAGGGGTCGATGAGCAGTTCTTC. The rearrangement joins TRBV24-1 to TRBJ2-1; TRBD1 might be the D (5 bases). V gave up 7 bases and J gave up 8 bases, with 14 bases separating them. Germline CDR1 is KGHDR and CDR2 is SFDVKD. This CDR3 contains 13 residues.